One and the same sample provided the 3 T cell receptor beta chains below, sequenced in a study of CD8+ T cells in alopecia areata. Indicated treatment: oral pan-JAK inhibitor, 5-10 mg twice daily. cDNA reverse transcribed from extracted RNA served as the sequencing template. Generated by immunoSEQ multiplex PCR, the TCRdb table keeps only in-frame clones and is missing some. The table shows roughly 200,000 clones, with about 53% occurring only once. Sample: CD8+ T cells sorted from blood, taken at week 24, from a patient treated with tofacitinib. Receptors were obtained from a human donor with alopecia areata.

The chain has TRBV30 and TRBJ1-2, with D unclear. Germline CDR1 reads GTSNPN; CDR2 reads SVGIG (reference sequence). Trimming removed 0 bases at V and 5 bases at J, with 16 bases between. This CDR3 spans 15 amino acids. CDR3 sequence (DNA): TGTGCCTGGAGTGTAGGGATCGGGTCCGGATATGGCTACACCTTC. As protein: CAWSVGIGSGYGYTF.

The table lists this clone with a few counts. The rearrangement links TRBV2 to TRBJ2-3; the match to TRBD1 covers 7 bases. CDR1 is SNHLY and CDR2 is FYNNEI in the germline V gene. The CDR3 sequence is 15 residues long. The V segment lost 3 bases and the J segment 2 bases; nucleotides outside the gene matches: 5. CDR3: CASSDLGQITDTQYF. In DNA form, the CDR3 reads TGTGCCAGCAGTGATTTGGGACAGATCACAGATACGCAGTATTTT.

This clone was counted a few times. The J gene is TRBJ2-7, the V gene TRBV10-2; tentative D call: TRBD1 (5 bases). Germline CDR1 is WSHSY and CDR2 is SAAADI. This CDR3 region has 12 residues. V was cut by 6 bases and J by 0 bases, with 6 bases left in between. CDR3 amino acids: CASRDNSYEQYF. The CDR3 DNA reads TGCGCCAGCAGGGACAACTCCTACGAGCAGTACTTC.